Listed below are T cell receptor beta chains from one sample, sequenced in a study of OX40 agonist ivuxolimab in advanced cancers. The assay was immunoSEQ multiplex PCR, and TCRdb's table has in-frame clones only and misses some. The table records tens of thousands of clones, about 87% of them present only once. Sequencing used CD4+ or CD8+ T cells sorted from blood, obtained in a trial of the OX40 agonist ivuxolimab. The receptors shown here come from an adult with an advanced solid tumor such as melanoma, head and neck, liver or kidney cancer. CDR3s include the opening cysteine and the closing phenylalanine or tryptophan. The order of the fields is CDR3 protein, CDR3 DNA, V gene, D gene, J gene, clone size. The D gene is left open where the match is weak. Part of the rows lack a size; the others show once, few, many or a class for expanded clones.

CASSPGQGNQPQHF TGTGCCAGCAGCCCGGGACAGGGGAATCAGCCCCAGCATTTT TRBV5-6 TRBD1 TRBJ1-5 once
CASSVGTGEETQYF TGTGCCAGCAGCGTAGGGACAGGGGAAGAGACCCAGTACTTC TRBV9 TRBD1 TRBJ2-5 .
CASRLLAGGVDTQYF TGTGCCAGCAGGCTCCTAGCGGGAGGGGTAGATACGCAGTATTTT TRBV27 TRBD2 TRBJ2-3 .
CASRAVGTGDNSNQPQHF TGTGCCAGCAGGGCCGTCGGGACAGGGGACAATAGCAATCAGCCCCAGCATTTT TRBV2 TRBD1 TRBJ1-5 .
CASSRGQGAYNEQFF TGTGCCAGCAGTAGGGGACAGGGAGCTTACAATGAGCAGTTCTTC TRBV7-9 TRBD1 TRBJ2-1 .
CASSQVGGRMNTEAFF TGCGCCAGCAGCCAAGTAGGGGGAAGAATGAACACTGAAGCTTTCTTT TRBV4-1 . TRBJ1-1 .
CASSSLQGTPSYEQFF TGTGCCAGCAGTTCTTTACAGGGAACTCCGTCCTATGAGCAGTTCTTC TRBV27 . TRBJ2-1 .
CANSSPVLLGTQYF TGTGCCAACAGTTCCCCTGTCTTACTCGGTACGCAGTATTTT TRBV27 . TRBJ2-3 .
CASSLEGGTQYF TGTGCTAGCAGCCTCGAAGGAGGGACCCAGTACTTC TRBV7-7 . TRBJ2-5 .
CATSGGWEQYF TGTGCCACCTCCGGGGGGTGGGAGCAGTACTTC TRBV15 TRBD2 TRBJ2-7 .
CASIAGGKAFF TGTGCCAGCATAGCAGGGGGTAAGGCTTTCTTT TRBV6-6 TRBD1 TRBJ1-1 .
CASSQGGTGTNSPLHF TGCGCCAGCAGTCAAGGGGGGACAGGGACTAATTCACCCCTCCACTTT TRBV4-1 TRBD1 TRBJ1-6 .
CASSETAVANYGYTF TGTGCCAGCAGCGAAACGGCGGTAGCCAACTATGGCTACACCTTC TRBV5-5 . TRBJ1-2 .
CVRSLSGSLVSSYEQYF TGTGTCAGAAGCCTTAGCGGGAGTCTGGTGAGCTCCTACGAGCAGTACTTC TRBV7-5 . TRBJ2-7 .
CASSLSAGTGTYEQYF TGTGCCAGCAGTTTATCGGCCGGGACAGGCACCTACGAGCAGTACTTC TRBV27 TRBD1 TRBJ2-7 few
CSATGQNSYEQYF TGCAGTGCCACGGGGCAGAACTCCTACGAGCAGTACTTC TRBV29-1 . TRBJ2-7 .
CASTATGKNIQYF TGTGCCAGTACCGCTACAGGCAAAAACATTCAGTACTTC TRBV19 . TRBJ2-4 .
CASTGGYEQYF TGTGCCAGTACAGGGGGCTACGAGCAGTACTTC TRBV25-1 TRBD1 TRBJ2-7 .
CAHELSGGEQFF TGTGCCCACGAGTTGAGCGGCGGTGAGCAGTTCTTC TRBV2 . TRBJ2-1 .
CASSLGGRAPLHF TGTGCCAGCAGTTTAGGGGGTCGGGCACCCCTCCACTTT TRBV28 . TRBJ1-6 .
CASSPGGLGYTF TGTGCCAGCAGCCCCGGCGGTCTGGGGTACACCTTC TRBV11-2 . TRBJ1-2 .
CASSSPLGGNTEAFF TGTGCCAGCAGTTCCCCTTTAGGGGGGAACACTGAAGCTTTCTTT TRBV28 . TRBJ1-1 .
CASSQVIGGSEQYF TGTGCCAGCAGCCAAGTAATTGGAGGGAGCGAGCAGTACTTC TRBV4-2 . TRBJ2-7 once
CASRRRQGRINSPLHF TGTGCCAGCAGGCGCCGACAGGGAAGGATTAATTCACCCCTCCACTTT TRBV28 TRBD1 TRBJ1-6 .
CASSQEVGGGAYAVLTF TGCGCCAGCAGCCAAGAAGTAGGCGGGGGGGCTTATGCCGTCCTGACTTTC TRBV4-3 TRBD2 TRBJ2-6 .
CASSYAASTDTQYF TGTGCCAGCAGCTACGCGGCTAGCACAGATACGCAGTATTTT TRBV11-3 . TRBJ2-3 .
CASSLYVGANTEAFF TGTGCCAGCAGCTTATACGTGGGCGCGAACACTGAAGCTTTCTTT TRBV7-9 . TRBJ1-1 .
CASSHGDEQYF TGCGCCAGCAGCCACGGGGACGAGCAGTACTTC TRBV5-1 . TRBJ2-7 .
CASSPIRDYHDSRNEQFF TGTGCCAGCAGCCCAATCCGGGACTACCACGATAGTCGCAATGAGCAGTTCTTC TRBV7-9 TRBD2 TRBJ2-1 few